The 7 T cell receptor beta chains listed next were all sequenced from one sample in a study of T cells in Graves' hyperthyroidism and ophthalmopathy. Regions amplified from RNA transcripts were the TCR beta CDR3 regions. HTBI primers were the set used in a first-round RT-PCR of the TCR CDR3. Using its own MiXCR run on the multiplex PCR reads, TCRdb lists one record per CDR3 protein. The table includes some 420,000 distinct CDR3 sequences, roughly 13% detected once. Material: blood. Receptors were obtained from a young woman with Graves' hyperthyroidism.

With respect to this clonotype: At one boundary the junction diverges from the germline segment, which might be a read error. J is TRBJ1-1 and V is TRBV2, with 8 bases fitting TRBD1. Per germline, CDR1 SNHLY and CDR2 FYNNEI. The CDR3 totals 15 residues. As DNA, the CDR3 is TGTACCAGCGGTGAATACCAACAGGGGGTCACTGAAGCTTTCTTT. Translation: CTSGEYQQGVTEAFF. Full variable domain (rest looked up from reference TRBV2 and TRBJ1-1): EPEVTQTPSHQVTQMGQEVILRCVPISNHLYFYWYRQILGQKVEFLVSFYNNEISEKSEIFDDQFSVERPDGSNFTLKIRSTKLEDSAMYFCTSGEYQQGVTEAFFGQGTRLTVV.

The chain carries TRBV10-3 and TRBJ2-7; 14 bases map to TRBD2. The germline V gene encodes CDR1 ENHRY and CDR2 SYGVKD. V dropped 10 bases and J dropped 7; count of bases not matched to a gene: 12. The CDR3 has 15 amino acids. CDR3 amino acids: CATGGTSGSNEEQYF. The CDR3 nucleotides are TGTGCCACAGGGGGGACTAGCGGGAGTAACGAAGAGCAGTACTTC.

This clonotype has just a few counts. The chain links TRBV10-3 to TRBJ2-7; 8 bases agree with TRBD1. The germline gives CDR1 ENHRY, CDR2 SYGVKD. This CDR3 is built from 14 residues. Trimming cost V 6 bases and J 1 base; bases outside gene matches: 5. CDR3 DNA sequence: TGTGCCATCAGGCGGGGACAGGATTCCTACGAGCAGTACTTC. Translation: CAIRRGQDSYEQYF.

There are many counts of this clonotype. The chain uses TRBV28 and TRBJ1-1; D unclear. Trimming removed 7 bases from V and 1 base from J, with 16 bases in between. Germline V gives CDR1 MDHEN, CDR2 SYDVKM. The CDR3 contains 15 residues. The CDR3: CASNSRGGENTEAFF. CDR3 nucleotide sequence: TGTGCCAGCAACTCCCGAGGCGGGGAGAACACTGAAGCTTTCTTT. The full variable domain, in which reference TRBV28 and TRBJ1-1 provide the parts outside the CDR3, is DVKVTQSSRYLVKRTGEKVFLECVQDMDHENMFWYRQDPGLGLRLIYFSYDVKMKEKGDIPEGYSVSREKKERFSLILESASTNQTSMYLCASNSRGGENTEAFFGQGTRLTVV.

Remarks on this clonotype: This sequence may be a read error, since a much larger clone differs from it by one base. The gene calls are TRBV5-1 and TRBJ1-2; D gene uncertain. Per germline, CDR1 SGHRS and CDR2 YFSETQ. The CDR3 loop spans 13 amino acids. CDR3 region: CPSSLVVNGGYTF. In nucleotides, the CDR3 is TGCCCCAGCAGCTTGGTTGTGAACGGGGGCTACACCTTC.

The chain carries TRBV27 and TRBJ2-3; a weak D match, TRBD2 (6 bases). Germline V CDR1 and CDR2: MNHEY, SMNVEV (reference sequence). This CDR3 comprises 16 residues. The germline V and J ends were trimmed by 6 bases and 4 bases, with 20 bases remaining between them. CDR3 amino acids: CASRTTGTRGPDTQYF. In nucleotides, the CDR3 is TGTGCCAGCAGAACCACCGGGACTCGAGGGCCAGATACGCAGTATTTT.

Remarks on this clonotype: A read error is possible here, since a much larger clone lies one base away. V gene TRBV20-1 combines with J gene TRBJ2-1, with D possibly TRBD1 on 5 matching bases. CDR1 and CDR2 from the germline V gene are DFQATT and SNEGSKA (reference sequence). The CDR3 totals 12 residues. CDR3 bases: TGCAGTGCCCCCCAGGGTTACAATGAGAAGTTCTTC. Translated, it gives CSAPQGYNEKFF.